One and the same sample provided the 21 T cell receptor beta chains below, sequenced in a study of CXCR3-negative and CXCR3-positive naive CD8 T cells. UMI-tagged TRB cDNA libraries were built via 5' RACE. One entry per CDR3 protein, without DNA, is what TCRdb gives after re-calling the 5' RACE reads. The sample's table shows some 140,000 distinct CDR3 sequences. Whole-study results and caveats: TRB CDR3s of CXCR3-positive naive cells were more hydrophobic than those of CXCR3-negative naive cells.

For these TCRs, the target antigens are not known. Sequenced sample: naive CXCR3+ CD8+ T cells from blood. Subset meaning: CD45RO-CCR7+CD27+CD95- naive CD8+ T cells expressing CXCR3 (TNR3+). These receptors all stem from a human donor in good health. Some clones in this sample may be carry-over from other donors' samples.

This sequence joins TRBV9 and TRBJ2-1. There are 14 residues in the CDR3. Germline CDR1 and CDR2: SGDLS and YYNGEE. The CDR3 reads CASSGDSAHNEQFF.

The rearrangement uses TRBV4-1 and TRBJ2-5. Germline lookup yields CDR1 MGHRA and CDR2 YSYEKL. This CDR3 has 14 residues. The CDR3 spells CASSPGVGWETQYF.

The V call is TRBV29-1, the J call TRBJ1-2; the TRBD1 assignment by TCRdb is unverifiable without DNA. The CDR3 runs 13 residues. The V gene's germline CDR1 is SQVTM and CDR2 ANQGSEA. CDR3 protein: CSVRPGQGGGYTF.

The chain combines TRBV7-9 with TRBJ2-7; TCRdb outputs TRBD2, but without DNA this stays unchecked. The CDR3 is 14 residues long. Germline V gives CDR1 SEHNR, CDR2 FQNEAQ (reference sequence). The CDR3 here is CASSAGLVDYEQYF.

The genes are TRBV9 and TRBJ1-1; TCRdb returns TRBD1, unconfirmable since there is no DNA. The CDR3 is 15 amino acids. Germline CDR1 is SGDLS and CDR2 is YYNGEE. CDR3 in amino acids: CASSPSGQVNTEAFF.

The chain couples TRBV6-2 or TRBV6-3 to TRBJ2-3; absent DNA, TCRdb's TRBD2 call cannot be checked. There are 17 residues in the CDR3. Germline CDR1 is MNHEY and CDR2 is SVGEGT. CDR3 sequence: CASSYSVAGGPPDTQYF.

The chain is built from TRBV4-1 and TRBJ2-7; without DNA, the TCRdb call of TRBD2 cannot be checked. The V gene's germline CDR1 is MGHRA and CDR2 YSYEKL. The CDR3 length is 16 residues. CDR3 loop: CASSQVGTRPPGEQYF.

The chain is built from TRBV5-1 and TRBJ2-5; TCRdb's D call, TRBD2, is unchecked because there is no DNA. Germline V gives CDR1 SGHRS, CDR2 YFSETQ. The CDR3 totals 13 residues. The CDR3 spells CASSWGLEETQYF.

V is TRBV19 and J is TRBJ1-2; TCRdb reports TRBD1, a call that lacks DNA to check it against. The CDR3 length is 15 residues. The germline CDR1 and CDR2 sequences are LNHDA and SQIVND (reference sequence). The CDR3 reads CATTPWAGGGYGYTF.

The rearrangement links TRBV20-1 to TRBJ2-3. The CDR3 runs to 13 residues. CDR1 DFQATT and CDR2 SNEGSKA come from the germline V gene (reference sequence). The CDR3 protein is CSARGPYTDTQYF.

This chain connects TRBV28 to TRBJ2-7. Germline loops: CDR1 MDHEN, CDR2 SYDVKM. The CDR3 loop spans 13 amino acids. This chain's CDR3 is CASSSAGTYEQYF. The entire variable domain, with the rest obtained from reference TRBV28 and TRBJ2-7, is as follows: DVKVTQSSRYLVKRTGEKVFLECVQDMDHENMFWYRQDPGLGLRLIYFSYDVKMKEKGDIPEGYSVSREKKERFSLILESASTNQTSMYLCASSSAGTYEQYFGPGTRLTVT.

This chain connects TRBV11-2 to TRBJ2-1; TCRdb picks TRBD1, but there is no DNA to check that call. Germline CDR1 is SGHAT and CDR2 is FQNNGV. CDR3 length: 13 amino acids. CDR3 amino acids: CASSDGQYNEQFF.

The chain recombines TRBV28 with TRBJ2-7; with no DNA, the TCRdb D assignment of TRBD1 cannot be verified. The CDR3 totals 17 residues. Germline V gene lookup returns CDR1 MDHEN and CDR2 SYDVKM. CDR3 residues: CASSLWRDRAAWEEQYF. Full variable domain (rest looked up from reference TRBV28 and TRBJ2-7): DVKVTQSSRYLVKRTGEKVFLECVQDMDHENMFWYRQDPGLGLRLIYFSYDVKMKEKGDIPEGYSVSREKKERFSLILESASTNQTSMYLCASSLWRDRAAWEEQYFGPGTRLTVT.

V gene TRBV29-1 combines with J gene TRBJ2-3; as DNA is missing, the TRBD1 call by TCRdb cannot be tested. The CDR3 is 12 amino acids. Germline-derived CDR1 and CDR2 are SQVTM and ANQGSEA. CDR3 region: CSGIGQLDTQYF.

The chain is built from TRBV28 and TRBJ2-1. Germline V gene sequence: CDR1 MDHEN, CDR2 SYDVKM. There are 12 residues in the CDR3. CDR3 in amino acids: CASSCGYNEQFF.

The chain employs TRBV29-1 and TRBJ1-1; TCRdb's D call of TRBD1 is untestable without DNA. The length of the CDR3 is 11 residues. Looked up from germline, CDR1 is SQVTM and CDR2 is ANQGSEA. CDR3: CSVRQFPEAFF.

The rearrangement joins TRBV5-1 to TRBJ2-5; the TCRdb call, TRBD2, lacks DNA for checking. Germline lookup yields CDR1 SGHRS and CDR2 YFSETQ. This CDR3 is 17 amino acids long. The CDR3 reads CASSLAGTSRHQETQYF.

The chain joins TRBV9 to TRBJ1-1; TCRdb's D call of TRBD1 is untestable without DNA. Germline-derived CDR1 and CDR2 are SGDLS and YYNGEE. The CDR3 length is 14 residues. The CDR3 loop is CASSPGALDTEAFF.

This chain joins TRBV20-1 and TRBJ2-7; TCRdb's D call, TRBD2, is unchecked because there is no DNA. The CDR3 contains 15 residues. Germline V CDR1 and CDR2: DFQATT, SNEGSKA (reference sequence). This chain's CDR3 is CSARDFSLGAYEQYF.

The chain employs TRBV6-5 and TRBJ2-3. The CDR3 contains 14 residues. Germline V lookup: CDR1 MNHEY, CDR2 SVGAGI. The CDR3 protein is CASSRRLTTDTQYF.

The chain has TRBV7-6 and TRBJ2-5; TCRdb's D call, TRBD1, is unchecked because there is no DNA. The germline CDR1 and CDR2 sequences are SGHVS and FNYEAQ. The CDR3 spans 16 residues. The CDR3 loop reads CASSDLVGVLGETQYF. The variable domain in full, with the rest retrieved from reference TRBV7-6 and TRBJ2-5, is GAGVSQSPRYKVTKRGQDVALRCDPISGHVSLYWYRQALGQGPEFLTYFNYEAQQDKSGLPNDRFSAERPEGSISTLTIQRTEQRDSAMYRCASSDLVGVLGETQYFGPGTRLLVL.